One sample yielded the 29 T cell receptor beta chains listed below, sequenced in a study of vaccination and CD4 T cells after COVID-19. Sequenced with the Oncomine TCR Beta short-read assay was DNA taken from cultured CD4+ T cells. TCRdb called the PCR reads again in MiXCR, with one record for every CDR3 protein. The sample records about 15,000 distinct CDR3 sequences, about 30% being singletons. Treatment: 10-day PBMC culture with coronavirus spike peptide pools or control peptides (ViraFEST assay). These receptors' targets are unknown. Sequencing was performed on cultured CD4+ T cells from blood. Receptors originate from a human donor with COVID-19.

This clonotype was seen a handful of times. This rearrangement joins TRBV7-6 to TRBJ2-3, with 9 positions matching TRBD1. Germline loops: CDR1 SGHVS, CDR2 FNYEAQ. J lost 2 bases, V lost 1 base, and 1 base had no gene match. This CDR3 is 15 amino acids long. This CDR3 is CASSLGDRDTDTQYF. CDR3 nucleotide sequence: TGTGCCAGCAGCTTAGGGGACAGGGACACAGATACGCAGTATTTT.

The chain links TRBV25-1 to TRBJ1-1, with 7 bases fitting TRBD1. The CDR3 covers 14 residues. The ends lost 6 bases at V and 4 bases at J; junction bases unmatched: 8. Germline CDR1 MGHDK, CDR2 SYGVNS. The CDR3 reads CASSPQGRGTEAFF. The CDR3 coding sequence is TGTGCCAGCAGCCCACAGGGGCGCGGCACTGAAGCTTTCTTT.

This sequence joins TRBV12-3 or TRBV12-4 and TRBJ2-7; no clear D. Trimming pared 5 bases from V and 0 bases from J, leaving 11 bases between. The CDR3 length is 14 residues. The CDR3 DNA sequence: TGTGCCAGCAGTAATCAGCCCAACTCCTACGAGCAGTACTTC. Amino acid sequence: CASSNQPNSYEQYF.

This clonotype showed up just a few times. The gene calls are TRBV28 and TRBJ1-5; D may be TRBD1 (5 bases). Germline V gene lookup returns CDR1 MDHEN and CDR2 SYDVKM. The V gene lost 5 bases and the J gene lost 6 bases, with 11 bases spanning the gap. CDR3 size: 13 residues. The CDR3: CASSGRVSQPQHF. CDR3 DNA: TGTGCCAGCAGTGGCAGGGTGAGTCAGCCCCAGCATTTT.

This chain links TRBV20-1 with TRBJ2-1; D remains unclear. The CDR3 spans 15 residues. The germline V and J ends were trimmed by 3 bases and 7 bases, with 19 bases remaining between them. CDR1 and CDR2 from the germline V gene are DFQATT and SNEGSKA (reference sequence). CDR3 DNA: TGCAGTGCTAGGGTAGCCGGGTTGACTTCTAATGAGCAGTTCTTC. Its protein is CSARVAGLTSNEQFF.

This sequence joins TRBV4-1 and TRBJ1-2; unclear D gene. V lost 0 bases and J 3 bases, leaving 8 bases between the germline ends. This CDR3 contains 14 residues. Germline V CDR1 and CDR2: MGHRA, YSYEKL. The CDR3 DNA follows: TGCGCCAGCAGCCAAGAGTCCGGCGACTATGGCTACACCTTC. Amino acid sequence: CASSQESGDYGYTF.

The chain carries TRBV28 and TRBJ1-5; unclear D gene. The CDR3 runs to 15 residues. Trimming removed 0 bases from V and 2 bases from J, with 8 bases in between. The germline CDR1 and CDR2 sequences are MDHEN and SYDVKM. The chain's CDR3 is CASSLWGTGNQPQHF. CDR3 DNA sequence: TGTGCCAGCAGTTTATGGGGTACGGGCAATCAGCCCCAGCATTTT.

The V and J genes are TRBV24-1 and TRBJ2-3; possibly TRBD1 for D (5 bases). This CDR3 is 14 amino acids long. Trimming removed 3 bases from V and 4 bases from J, with 10 bases in between. Looked up from germline, CDR1 is KGHDR and CDR2 is SFDVKD. The CDR3 is CATSDLKTADTQYF. The CDR3 bases are TGTGCCACCAGTGATCTCAAGACAGCAGATACGCAGTATTTT.

The CDR3, as DNA: TGTGCCAGCAGTGATAGCGGGGGGGCCTACGAGCAGTACTTC. Protein product: CASSDSGGAYEQYF. The chain has TRBV12-3 or TRBV12-4 and TRBJ2-7; 11 bases match TRBD2. The ends lost 5 bases at V and 2 bases at J; junction bases unmatched: 2. The CDR3 is 14 amino acids.

The gene calls are TRBV27 and TRBJ2-1; D perhaps matches TRBD1 (6 bases). Trimming cost V 5 bases and J 0 bases, with 17 bases left between them. There are 17 residues in the CDR3. Per the germline V gene, CDR1 is MNHEY and CDR2 is SMNVEV (reference sequence). The CDR3, as DNA: TGTGCCAGCAGTCGCTCTGGGGGCGGAAGCTCCTACAATGAGCAGTTCTTC. Protein sequence: CASSRSGGGSSYNEQFF.

The chain recombines TRBV2 with TRBJ2-6, with unresolved D. This CDR3 comprises 15 residues. The V end lost 2 bases, the J end lost 5 bases, and 10 bases lay between the germline ends. Germline CDR1 and CDR2: SNHLY and FYNNEI. The DNA for the CDR3 is TGTGCCAGCAGTGAAAGCCAGAATAGGGCCAACGTCCTGACTTTC. It is translated as CASSESQNRANVLTF.

This clonotype was seen only a few times. The J gene is TRBJ2-7, the V gene TRBV20-1, with D uncertain. V was shortened by 0 bases and J by 6 bases, with 9 bases between the two germline ends. CDR3 size: 12 residues. Germline CDR1 is DFQATT and CDR2 is SNEGSKA (reference sequence). CDR3 sequence reads: CSARDPTREQYF. In nucleotides, the CDR3 is TGCAGTGCTAGAGATCCTACCCGCGAGCAGTACTTC.

This sequence joins TRBV20-1 and TRBJ1-3; D is unclear. Trimming left V 0 bases short and J 4 bases short, with 13 bases between. The CDR3 is 15 residues long. Germline assignment: CDR1 DFQATT and CDR2 SNEGSKA (reference sequence). CDR3 nucleotide sequence: TGCAGTGCTAGAGATGATAAGGGAGGCGGAAACACCATATATTTT. Translated, it gives CSARDDKGGGNTIYF.

The chain recombines TRBV6-5 with TRBJ1-1, with D uncertain. Germline CDR1 reads MNHEY; CDR2 reads SVGAGI. V was clipped by 0 bases and J by 1 base, with 6 bases between them. This CDR3 is built from 14 residues. The CDR3 region has the DNA TGTGCCAGCAGTTACTCGACGGCGAACACTGAAGCTTTCTTT. Its translation: CASSYSTANTEAFF.

Note on this clonotype: A junction end diverges from the germline sequence, so it may reflect a read error. The chain has TRBV12-3 or TRBV12-4 and TRBJ1-2; D is ambiguous. CDR3 length equals 13 residues. This CDR3 reads CASSLFSAVGYAF. The CDR3 DNA is TGTGCCAGCAGTTTATTTTCTGCGGTAGGCTACGCCTTC.

This CDR3 reads CASSLVTIRVKETQYF. CDR3 coding DNA: TGTGCCAGCAGCTTAGTGACTATCAGGGTAAAAGAGACCCAGTACTTC. V usage is TRBV7-9 and J usage is TRBJ2-5; possibly TRBD1 or TRBD2 for D (5 bases each). V was pared by 1 base and J by 3 bases, with 15 bases between. The CDR3 spans 16 residues. CDR1 and CDR2 (germline): SEHNR, FQNEAQ (reference sequence). Together with reference TRBV7-9 and TRBJ2-5, the CDR3 gives the full variable domain: DTGVSQNPRHKITKRGQNVTFRCDPISEHNRLYWYRQTLGQGPEFLTYFQNEAQLEKSRLLSDRFSAERPKGSFSTLEIQRTEQGDSAMYLCASSLVTIRVKETQYFGPGTRLLVL.

Written as DNA, the CDR3 is TGCAGCGGAACAGCCGTGAACACTGAAGCTTTCTTT. This sequence encodes CSGTAVNTEAFF. The V and J genes are TRBV29-1 and TRBJ1-1; D ambiguous. The V end was cut by 7 bases, the J end by 0 bases, with 9 bases between. Germline CDR1 and CDR2: SQVTM and ANQGSEA. This CDR3 comprises 12 residues.

This clonotype has more than one count but fewer than ten. In DNA, the CDR3 is TGTGCCAGCAGTGACCCGGGACCTTGGAACACTGAAGCTTTCTTT. This sequence encodes CASSDPGPWNTEAFF. This chain links TRBV2 with TRBJ1-1, with a weak D call TRBD1 (5 bases). Germline-derived CDR1 and CDR2 are SNHLY and FYNNEI. The CDR3 runs to 15 residues. V gave up 3 bases and J gave up 1 base, with 12 bases separating them.

In its sample, this clonotype was seen a few times. The rearrangement uses TRBV19 and TRBJ2-1; possible D gene TRBD1, 5 bases. Trimming left V 6 bases short and J 6 bases short, with 18 bases between. The germline V gene has CDR1 LNHDA and CDR2 SQIVND (reference sequence). The CDR3 is made up of 15 amino acids. This CDR3 is CASSTNKGPPNEQFF. In DNA, the CDR3 is TGTGCCAGTAGCACTAACAAGGGGCCCCCCAATGAGCAGTTCTTC.

V is TRBV19 and J is TRBJ1-4; TRBD1 matches at 9 bases. After removal of 3 bases from V and 4 bases from J, the junction contained 0 bases not matched to a gene. The CDR3 loop spans 14 amino acids. Germline CDR1 reads LNHDA; CDR2 reads SQIVND (reference sequence). As DNA, the CDR3 is TGTGCCAGTAGTATGGACAGGGGTAATGAAAAACTGTTTTTT. The encoded protein is CASSMDRGNEKLFF. Full variable domain (missing parts from reference TRBV19 and TRBJ1-4): DGGITQSPKYLFRKEGQNVTLSCEQNLNHDAMYWYRQDPGQGLRLIYYSQIVNDFQKGDIAEGYSVSREKKESFPLTVTSAQKNPTAFYLCASSMDRGNEKLFFGSGTQLSVL.

CDR3 sequence (DNA): TGCAGTGCTACCAGGACAGGAACCTATGGCTACACCTTC. This codes for CSATRTGTYGYTF. This chain connects TRBV20-1 to TRBJ1-2, with TRBD1 matching over 7 bases. CDR1 and CDR2 from the germline V gene are DFQATT and SNEGSKA (reference sequence). CDR3 size: 13 residues. V lost 4 bases to trimming and J lost 4 bases; unmatched junction nucleotides: 6.

The rearrangement uses TRBV4-1 and TRBJ2-3; weak D call: TRBD1 (5 bases). The DNA end lines up better with TRBJ1-5; the J call may be wrong. CDR3 length: 16 amino acids. Germline V lookup: CDR1 MGHRA, CDR2 YSYEKL. The CDR3 DNA follows: TGCGCCAGCAGCCTCCCTGGCGGGGGGGTCACAGATACGCAGCATTTT. Its translation is CASSLPGGGVTDTQHF.

This clonotype showed up just a few times. A junction end diverges from the germline sequence, so it may reflect a read error. The genes are TRBV20-1 and TRBJ2-5; 7 bases match TRBD2. CDR1 is DFQATT and CDR2 is SNEGSKA in the germline V gene (reference sequence). CDR3 length equals 15 residues. In nucleotides, the CDR3 is TGCAGTGCTCGAGACGGCTTGGGCGGGGGAAAGACCCAGTACTTC. It specifies CSARDGLGGGKTQYF.

The V gene is TRBV7-3, the J gene TRBJ2-5; 8 nucleotides agree with TRBD1. The ends lost 2 bases at V and 5 bases at J; junction bases unmatched: 7. Germline V CDR1 and CDR2: SGHTA, FQGTGA. The CDR3 sequence is 15 residues long. Here the CDR3 DNA reads TGTGCCAGCAGCTTAGGCGGCAGGGGGCTCGAGACCCAGTACTTC. It codes for CASSLGGRGLETQYF. The variable domain in full, with the rest retrieved from reference TRBV7-3 and TRBJ2-5, is GAGVSQTPSNKVTEKGKYVELRCDPISGHTALYWYRQSLGQGPEFLIYFQGTGAADDSGLPNDRFFAVRPEGSVSTLKIQRTERGDSAVYLCASSLGGRGLETQYFGPGTRLLVL.

This rearrangement joins TRBV30 to TRBJ1-4, with 10 bases identical to TRBD1. From germline, CDR1 is GTSNPN and CDR2 SVGIG (reference sequence). Unmatched junction bases numbered 12, after V lost 0 bases and J lost 8 bases. The CDR3 has 17 residues. The CDR3 bases are TGTGCCTGGAGTGTACTAGTGACAGGGGGCGCAGGGGAAAAACTGTTTTTT. This codes for CAWSVLVTGGAGEKLFF. Full variable domain (outside the CDR3, taken from reference TRBV30 and TRBJ1-4): SQTIHQWPATLVQPVGSPLSLECTVEGTSNPNLYWYRQAAGRGLQLLFYSVGIGQISSEVPQNLSASRPQDRQFILSSKKLLLSDSGFYLCAWSVLVTGGAGEKLFFGSGTQLSVL.

The CDR3 bases are TGTGCCAGCAGTGTTCGGCCTCCCCCGAACACTGAAGCTTTCTTT. Encoded protein: CASSVRPPPNTEAFF. The J gene is TRBJ1-1, the V gene TRBV2; D not resolved. The CDR3 spans 15 residues. V lost 4 bases and J 1 base, leaving 13 bases between the germline ends. Looked up from germline, CDR1 is SNHLY and CDR2 is FYNNEI.

This clonotype was counted between two and nine times. The V and J genes are TRBV6-5 and TRBJ1-4, with D maybe TRBD1 (5 bases). CDR1 and CDR2 (germline): MNHEY, SVGAGI. V dropped 2 bases and J dropped 5 bases, with 9 bases sitting between them. There are 14 residues in the CDR3. The CDR3 here is CASSYTQGNEKLFF. The CDR3 nucleotides read TGTGCCAGCAGTTACACCCAGGGAAATGAAAAACTGTTTTTT.

This clonotype was seen a few times. This rearrangement joins TRBV6-1 to TRBJ1-5; TRBD1 is a possible D gene (6 bases). Germline CDR1 is MNHNS and CDR2 is SASEGT. The V and J ends lost 7 bases and 5 bases respectively, with 12 bases between them. CDR3 length: 13 amino acids. In DNA form, the CDR3 reads TGTGCCAGCACCTTTCAGGGGTATCAGCCCCAGCATTTT. Translating it yields CASTFQGYQPQHF.

This clonotype was found a few times. This chain uses TRBV24-1 with TRBJ2-1, with D possibly matching TRBD1 (5 bases). Per the germline V gene, CDR1 is KGHDR and CDR2 is SFDVKD. The CDR3 contains 13 residues. The germline V and J ends were trimmed by 3 bases and 5 bases, with 7 bases remaining between them. CDR3 DNA: TGTGCCACCAGTGATGGCAGGGACAATGAGCAGTTCTTC. Translating it yields CATSDGRDNEQFF.